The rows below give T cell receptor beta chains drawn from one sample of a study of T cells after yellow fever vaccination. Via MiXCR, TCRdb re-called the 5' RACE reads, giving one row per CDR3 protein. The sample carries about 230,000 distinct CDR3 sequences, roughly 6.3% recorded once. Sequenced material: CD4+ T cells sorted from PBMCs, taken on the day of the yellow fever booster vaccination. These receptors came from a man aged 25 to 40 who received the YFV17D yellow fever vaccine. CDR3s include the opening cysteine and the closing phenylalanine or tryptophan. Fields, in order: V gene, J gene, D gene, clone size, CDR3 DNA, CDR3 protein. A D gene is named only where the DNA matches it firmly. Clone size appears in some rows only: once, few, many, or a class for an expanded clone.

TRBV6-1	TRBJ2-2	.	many	TGTGCCAGCAGTGAAATCCCGGGGGGGGAGCTGTTTTTT	CASSEIPGGELFF
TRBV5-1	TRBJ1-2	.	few	TGCGCCAGCAGCGCCAACCCCGGCCAGAACTATGGCTACACCTTC	CASSANPGQNYGYTF
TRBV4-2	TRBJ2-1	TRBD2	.	TGTGCCAGCAGCCGATTCATGGTGGCTAGCGGGAGGGCAATTGAAAATGAGCAGTTCTTC	CASSRFMVASGRAIENEQFF
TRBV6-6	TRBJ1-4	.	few	TGTGCCAGCAGTGGGCCGGGTGGCGAAAAACTGTTTTTT	CASSGPGGEKLFF
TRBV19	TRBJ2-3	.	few	TGTGCCAGTAGTCAACAGGGTGGGGGTCGCACAGATACGCAGTATTTT	CASSQQGGGRTDTQYF
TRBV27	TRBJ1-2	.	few	TGTGCCAGCAGTCAATCACTACAGGGTCATGGCTACACCTTC	CASSQSLQGHGYTF
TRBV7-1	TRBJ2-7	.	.	TGTGCCATGAGCTCCGGGCGGTCCTACGAGCAGTACTTC	CAMSSGRSYEQYF
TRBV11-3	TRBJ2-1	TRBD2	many	TGTGCCAGCAGCCCGAGCGGGAGGGCCTCATACAATGAGCAGTTCTTC	CASSPSGRASYNEQFF
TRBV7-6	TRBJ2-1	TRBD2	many	TGTGCCAGCAGCAGGACTAGCGTTTGGGGTGAGCAGTTCTTC	CASSRTSVWGEQFF
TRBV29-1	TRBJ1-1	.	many	TGCAGCGTCACTGGGGGTGGAACTGAAGCTTTCTTT	CSVTGGGTEAFF
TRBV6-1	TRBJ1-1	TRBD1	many	TGTGCCAGCAGTGACCGGACAGGGGCCGGGGCTTTCTTT	CASSDRTGAGAFF
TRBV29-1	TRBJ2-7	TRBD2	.	TGCAGCGCCCGGACTAGCCGGTACGAGCAGTACTTC	CSARTSRYEQYF
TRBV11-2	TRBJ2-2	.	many	TGTGCCAGCAGATCTCTAGCTCCCGGGGAGCTGTTTTTT	CASRSLAPGELFF
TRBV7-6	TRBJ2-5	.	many	TGTGCCAGCAGCTTACCAGGGTTTTGGGAGACCCAGTACTTC	CASSLPGFWETQYF
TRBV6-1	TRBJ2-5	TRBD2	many	TGTGCCAGCAGTGAAACCCCTAGCGGCCAAGAGACCCAGTACTTC	CASSETPSGQETQYF
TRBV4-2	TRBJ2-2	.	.	TGTGCCAGCAGCCAAGAATTGCGAGGCACCGGGGAGCTGTTTTTT	CASSQELRGTGELFF
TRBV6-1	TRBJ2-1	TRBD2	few	TGTGCCACTCAGGGCGGGAGCTCCTACAATGAGCAGTTCTTC	CATQGGSSYNEQFF
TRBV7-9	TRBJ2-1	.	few	TGTGCCAGCAGCGTCGGGACACCCGGCCACCGCAATGAGCAGTTCTTC	CASSVGTPGHRNEQFF
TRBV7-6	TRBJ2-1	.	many	TGTGCCAGCAGCTTAGCCTATAGCTCCTACAATGAGCAGTTCTTC	CASSLAYSSYNEQFF
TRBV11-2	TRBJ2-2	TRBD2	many	TGTGCCAGCAGCTGGGGAGGGACGACGGGGGAGCTGTTTTTT	CASSWGGTTGELFF
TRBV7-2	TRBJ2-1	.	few	TGTGCCAGCAGCTTATCTCCGGGGGTGGAGTTCTTC	CASSLSPGVEFF
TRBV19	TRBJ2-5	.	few	TGTGCCAGTAGCCCCCCCGGTGGGTTTGGGAAGACCCAGTACTTC	CASSPPGGFGKTQYF
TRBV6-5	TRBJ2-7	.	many	TGTGCCAGCAGTTACAGCCTGCCCCGTTTCCTCTACGAGCAGTACTTC	CASSYSLPRFLYEQYF
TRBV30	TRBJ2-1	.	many	TGTGCCTGGAGTACCGGCGCGGAGGTTAATGAGCAGTTCTTC	CAWSTGAEVNEQFF
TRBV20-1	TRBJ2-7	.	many	TGCAGTGCTATCACAGGCAGGCCGTCCGAGCAGTACTTC	CSAITGRPSEQYF
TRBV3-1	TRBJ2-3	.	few	TGTGCCAGCAGCCTCACGTGGGTTACTACAGATACGCAGTATTTT	CASSLTWVTTDTQYF
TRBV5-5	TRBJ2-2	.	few	TGTGCCAGCAGCCAAGCCAATACGAACACCGGGGAGCTGTTTTTT	CASSQANTNTGELFF
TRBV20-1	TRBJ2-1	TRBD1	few	TGCAGTGGGTCCAGGGGGAGCAATGAGCAGTTCTTC	CSGSRGSNEQFF
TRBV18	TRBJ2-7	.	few	TGTGCCAGCTCCCTTGAGCACTACGAGCAGTACTTC	CASSLEHYEQYF
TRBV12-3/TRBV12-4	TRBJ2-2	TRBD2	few	TGTGCCAGCAGTTTAGCGGCGGGAGCTGTCGGGGAGCTGTTTTTT	CASSLAAGAVGELFF
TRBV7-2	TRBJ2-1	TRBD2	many	TGTGCCAGCAGCCCGAGCGGGGGAATGTACAATGAGCAGTTCTTC	CASSPSGGMYNEQFF
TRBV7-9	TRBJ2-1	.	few	TGTGCCAGCAGCTTAGATAGCGGTCTGGGGGAGTTCTTC	CASSLDSGLGEFF
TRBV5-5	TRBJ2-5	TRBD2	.	TGTGCCAGCAGCTCCCAGCGGGATTTCCAAGAGACCCAGTACTTC	CASSSQRDFQETQYF
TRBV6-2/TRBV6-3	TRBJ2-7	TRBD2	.	TGTGCCAGCATCCCGGGACTAGCGGGGGCTATCTTGGGGGAGCAGTACTTC	CASIPGLAGAILGEQYF
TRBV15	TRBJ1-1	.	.	TGTGCCACCAGCCCTTCCCAGCATAGGTACACTGAAGCTTTCTTT	CATSPSQHRYTEAFF
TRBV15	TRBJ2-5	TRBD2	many	TGTGCCACCAGCAGAGTGGGAGGGACTAGCGGGAGTCGGGGGGAGACCCAGTACTTC	CATSRVGGTSGSRGETQYF
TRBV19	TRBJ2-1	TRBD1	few	TGTGCCAGTTCACGGGACAGGGGGCTCGGTAATGAGCAGTTCTTC	CASSRDRGLGNEQFF
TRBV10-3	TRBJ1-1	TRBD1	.	TGTGCCATCAGTGAGCGAGGGGGCTTGAACACTGAAGCTTTCTTT	CAISERGGLNTEAFF
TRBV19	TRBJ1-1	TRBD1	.	TGTGCCAGTAGTATGGGGACAGTCGCTTTCTTT	CASSMGTVAFF
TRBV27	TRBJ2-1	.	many	TGTGCCAGCAGTCCGGGACGAAACTCCTACAATGAGCAGTTCTTC	CASSPGRNSYNEQFF
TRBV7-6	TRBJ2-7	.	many	TGTGCCAGCAGCCCGAAACGGGAGAGGGGTTCCTACGAGCAGTACTTC	CASSPKRERGSYEQYF
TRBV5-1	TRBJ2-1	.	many	TGCGCCAGCAGCTTGTGGCCGAGCTCCTACAATGAGCAGTTCTTC	CASSLWPSSYNEQFF
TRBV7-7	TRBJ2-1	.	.	TGTGCCAGCAGCCGCACGGGGGAGAACTACAATGAGCAGTTCTTC	CASSRTGENYNEQFF
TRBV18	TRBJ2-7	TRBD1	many	TGTGCCAGCTCACCGCTGGGACAGGGAGACGAGCAGTACTTC	CASSPLGQGDEQYF